A single sample is the source of the 8 T cell receptor beta chains below, sequenced in a study of shared clonotypes between healthy human individuals. Only in-frame clones appear in the TCRdb table, and some are missing; sequencing was by immunoSEQ multiplex PCR. The table records millions of clones, about 94% of them present only once. Terminally differentiated effector memory CD45RA+ cells were excluded by CCR7 positive selection of CD45RO-negative cells. The sample consisted of naive CD8+ T cells sorted from blood. The receptors shown here come from a man between 18 and 35 years old in good health.

The chain is built from TRBV6-1 and TRBJ2-5; D unresolved. Germline values: CDR1 MNHNS, CDR2 SASEGT. The CDR3 is made up of 15 amino acids. V lost 2 bases and J 0 bases, leaving 10 bases between the germline ends. The CDR3 loop is CASSEHYMYQETQYF. The CDR3 DNA sequence: TGTGCCAGCAGTGAACACTATATGTACCAAGAGACCCAGTACTTC.

The chain recombines TRBV7-8 with TRBJ2-2; 12 bases fit TRBD2. With 4 bases clipped from V and 4 bases from J, the junction kept 4 bases outside the gene matches. Germline V gives CDR1 SGHVS, CDR2 FQNEAQ. This CDR3 contains 16 residues. CDR3 nucleotides: TGTGCCAGCAGCTCGCCTAGCGGGAGGGCCACCGGGGAGCTGTTTTTT. This codes for CASSSPSGRATGELFF. Variable domain in full (rest from reference TRBV7-8 and TRBJ2-2): GAGVSQSPRYKVAKRGQDVALRCDPISGHVSLFWYQQALGQGPEFLTYFQNEAQLDKSGLPSDRFFAERPEGSVSTLKIQRTQQEDSAVYLCASSSPSGRATGELFFGEGSRLTVL.

The chain uses TRBV6-5 and TRBJ1-1, with unresolved D. This CDR3 is 12 amino acids long. The V gene's germline CDR1 is MNHEY and CDR2 SVGAGI. V was pared by 9 bases and J by 7 bases, with 15 bases between. DNA of the CDR3: TGTGCCAGGGGGTTAGAGAGGTGTGAAGCTTTCTTT. It yields the protein CARGLERCEAFF.

Points on this clone: This sample includes further DNA sequences coding for the same CDR3. The chain has TRBV30 and TRBJ2-7; no reliable D call. The CDR3 is 12 residues long. The ends were cut back, 0 bases at V and 4 bases at J, with 7 bases in the middle. Germline CDR1 GTSNPN, CDR2 SVGIG (reference sequence). CDR3 coding DNA: TGTGCCTGGAGTGTAGTTGGTTACGAGCAGTACTTC. This gives the protein CAWSVVGYEQYF.

The chain links TRBV6-1 to TRBJ1-1, with 7 bases aligning to TRBD1. Germline trimming cut 7 bases from V and 7 bases from J; bases unmatched to any gene: 12. The length of the CDR3 is 14 residues. Germline V gene sequence: CDR1 MNHNS, CDR2 SASEGT. CDR3 coding DNA: TGTGCCAGCACCCAAACCGGGACAGCTGATGAAGCTTTCTTT. Protein: CASTQTGTADEAFF.

The V gene is TRBV29-1, the J gene TRBJ2-5; 7 bases fit TRBD2. Losses at the gene ends were 3 bases for V and 5 bases for J; bases not matched to a gene: 6. Germline V lookup: CDR1 SQVTM, CDR2 ANQGSEA. The CDR3 covers 13 residues. The CDR3 DNA sequence: TGCAGCGTTGACGAGGGACTAAGTGAGACCCAGTACTTC. This gives the protein CSVDEGLSETQYF.

The V call is TRBV5-4, the J call TRBJ2-7, with D unclear. Germline V gene lookup returns CDR1 SGHNT and CDR2 YYREEE (reference sequence). This CDR3 has 12 amino acids. Trimming took 2 bases from V and 6 from J, leaving 9 bases between them. The DNA of the CDR3 is TGTGCCAGCAGCTTTCACAGCCTCGAGCAGTACTTC. This sequence encodes CASSFHSLEQYF.

This clone is a singleton in its sample. The genes are TRBV30 and TRBJ1-1, with 9 positions matching TRBD1. After removal of 5 bases from V and 7 bases from J, the junction contained 2 bases not matched to a gene. CDR3 length: 11 residues. Per germline, CDR1 GTSNPN and CDR2 SVGIG (reference sequence). CDR3 protein: CAWDRGGEAFF. The CDR3 DNA sequence: TGTGCCTGGGACAGGGGGGGTGAAGCTTTCTTT.